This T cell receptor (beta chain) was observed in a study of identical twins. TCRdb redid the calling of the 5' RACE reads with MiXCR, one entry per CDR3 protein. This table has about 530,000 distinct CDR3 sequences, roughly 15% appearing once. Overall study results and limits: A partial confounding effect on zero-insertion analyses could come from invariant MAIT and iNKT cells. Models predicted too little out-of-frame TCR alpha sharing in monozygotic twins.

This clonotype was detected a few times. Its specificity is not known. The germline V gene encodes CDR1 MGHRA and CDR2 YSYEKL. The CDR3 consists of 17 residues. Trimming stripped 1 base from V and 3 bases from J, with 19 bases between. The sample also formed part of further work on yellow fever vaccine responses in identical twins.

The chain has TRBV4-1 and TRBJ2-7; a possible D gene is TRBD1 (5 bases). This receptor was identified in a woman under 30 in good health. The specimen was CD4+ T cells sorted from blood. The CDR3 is CASSQGGRAEANYEQYF. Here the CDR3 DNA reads TGCGCCAGCAGCCAAGGTGGCAGGGCTGAAGCCAACTACGAGCAGTACTTC.